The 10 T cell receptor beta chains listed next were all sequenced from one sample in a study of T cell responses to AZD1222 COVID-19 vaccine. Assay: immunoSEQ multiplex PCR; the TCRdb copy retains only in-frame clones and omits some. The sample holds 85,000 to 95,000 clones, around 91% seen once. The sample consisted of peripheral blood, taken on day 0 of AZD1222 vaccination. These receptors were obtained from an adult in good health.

DNA for the CDR3: TGTGCCAGCAGCGCTAGCCGACAGGGCTACGAGCAGTACTTC. Its protein product is CASSASRQGYEQYF. The chain uses TRBV9 and TRBJ2-7; 7 bases line up with TRBD1. V gave up 3 bases and J gave up 3 bases; unmatched junction bases: 6. Germline assignment: CDR1 SGDLS and CDR2 YYNGEE. The CDR3 is made up of 14 amino acids. The whole variable domain, remainder taken from reference TRBV9 and TRBJ2-7, is DSGVTQTPKHLITATGQRVTLRCSPRSGDLSVYWYQQSLDQGLQFLIQYYNGEERAKGNILERFSAQQFPDLHSELNLSSLELGDSALYFCASSASRQGYEQYFGPGTRLTVT.

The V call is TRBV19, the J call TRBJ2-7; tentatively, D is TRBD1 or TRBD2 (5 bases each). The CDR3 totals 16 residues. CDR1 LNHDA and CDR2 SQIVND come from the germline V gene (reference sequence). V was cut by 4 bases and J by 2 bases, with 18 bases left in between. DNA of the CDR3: TGTGCCAGTAGTAATCCCCCCGGGGCGGTCCCCTACGAGCAGTACTTC. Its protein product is CASSNPPGAVPYEQYF.

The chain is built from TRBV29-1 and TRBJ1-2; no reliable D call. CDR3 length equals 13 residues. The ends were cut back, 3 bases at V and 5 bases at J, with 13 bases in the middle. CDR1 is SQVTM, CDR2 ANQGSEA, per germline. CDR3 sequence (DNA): TGCAGCGTTGACCCTCTCCTGGAGTATGGCTACACCTTC. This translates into CSVDPLLEYGYTF.

CDR3 sequence (DNA): TGTGCCAGCAGCCAAGATCTCGTGGGGGGACAGGAAAGCAATCAGCCCCAGCATTTT. This encodes CASSQDLVGGQESNQPQHF. This chain uses TRBV3-1 (or the pseudogene TRBV3-2) with TRBJ1-5; 8 bases map to TRBD1. V was clipped by 0 bases and J by 1 base; unmatched bases: 11. The CDR3 length is 19 residues. Germline loops: CDR1 LGHDT, CDR2 YNNKEL (reference sequence).

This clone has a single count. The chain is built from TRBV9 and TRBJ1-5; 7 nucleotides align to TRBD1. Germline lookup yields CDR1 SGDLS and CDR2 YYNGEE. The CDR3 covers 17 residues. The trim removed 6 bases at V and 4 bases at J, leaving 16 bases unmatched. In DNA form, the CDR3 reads TGTGCCAGCATCCCCCCCAGGGGGATCCTGAGGAATCAGCCCCAGCATTTT. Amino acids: CASIPPRGILRNQPQHF.

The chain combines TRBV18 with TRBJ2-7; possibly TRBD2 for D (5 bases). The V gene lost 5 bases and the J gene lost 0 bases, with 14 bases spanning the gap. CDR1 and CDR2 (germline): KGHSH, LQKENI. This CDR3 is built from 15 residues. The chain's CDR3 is CASSSGRSGSYEQYF. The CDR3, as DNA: TGTGCCAGCTCATCCGGGCGGAGCGGCTCCTACGAGCAGTACTTC.

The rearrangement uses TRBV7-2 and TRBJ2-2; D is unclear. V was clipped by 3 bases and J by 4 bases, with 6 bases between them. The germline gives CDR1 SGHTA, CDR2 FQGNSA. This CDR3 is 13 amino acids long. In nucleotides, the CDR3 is TGTGCCAGCAGCTTTTTAACCACCGGGGAGCTGTTTTTT. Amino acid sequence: CASSFLTTGELFF.

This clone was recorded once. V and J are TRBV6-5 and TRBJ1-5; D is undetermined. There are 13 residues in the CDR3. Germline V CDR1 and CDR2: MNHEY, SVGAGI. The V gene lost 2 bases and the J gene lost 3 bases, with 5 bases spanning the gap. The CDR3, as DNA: TGTGCCAGCAGTTACGCATACAATCAGCCCCAGCATTTT. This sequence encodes CASSYAYNQPQHF.

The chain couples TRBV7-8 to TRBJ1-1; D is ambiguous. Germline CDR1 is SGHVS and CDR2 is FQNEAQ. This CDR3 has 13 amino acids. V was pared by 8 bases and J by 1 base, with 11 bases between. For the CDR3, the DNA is TGTGCCAGCTCGATCGACCGGAACACTGAAGCTTTCTTT. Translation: CASSIDRNTEAFF.

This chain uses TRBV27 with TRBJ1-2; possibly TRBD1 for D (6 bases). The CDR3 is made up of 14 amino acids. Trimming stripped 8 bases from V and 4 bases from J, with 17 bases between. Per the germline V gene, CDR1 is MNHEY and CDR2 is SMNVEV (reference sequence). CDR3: CASGRGTRVYGYTF. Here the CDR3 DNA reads TGTGCCAGCGGCCGGGGGACACGAGTCTATGGCTACACCTTC.